The clone carrying this T cell receptor (beta chain) turned up a few times. This sample is drawn from a study of shared clonotypes between healthy human individuals. The CDR3 is 15 amino acids. The germline V gene has CDR1 SGHTA and CDR2 FQGNSA. V lost 4 bases, J lost 3 bases, and 8 bases stayed unmatched. Profiled with immunoSEQ multiplex PCR; TCRdb holds only in-frame clones, not every one. The sample lists around 940,000 clones, approximately 80% occurring once. Sequencing used memory CD4+ T cells sorted from blood. Described subset: CD45RA-negative fraction. The source of this sequence is a man aged 18-30 years in good health. The genes are TRBV7-2 and TRBJ2-7, with TRBD2 identical over 8 bases. The CDR3 sequence is CASSSPGGIGYEQYF. Here the CDR3 DNA reads TGTGCCAGCAGCTCCCCGGGGGGGATCGGCTACGAGCAGTACTTC.